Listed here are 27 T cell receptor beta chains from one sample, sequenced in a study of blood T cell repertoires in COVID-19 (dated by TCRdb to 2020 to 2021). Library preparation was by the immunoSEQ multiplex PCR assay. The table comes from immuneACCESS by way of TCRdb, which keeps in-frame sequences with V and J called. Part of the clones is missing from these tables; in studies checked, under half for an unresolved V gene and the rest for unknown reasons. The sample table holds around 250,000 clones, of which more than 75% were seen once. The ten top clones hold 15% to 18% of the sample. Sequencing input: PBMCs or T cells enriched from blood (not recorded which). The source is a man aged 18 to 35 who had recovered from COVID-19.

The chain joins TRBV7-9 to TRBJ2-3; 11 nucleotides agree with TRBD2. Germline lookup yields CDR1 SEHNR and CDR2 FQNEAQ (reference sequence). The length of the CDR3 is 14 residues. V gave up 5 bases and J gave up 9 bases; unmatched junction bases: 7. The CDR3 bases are TGTGCCAGCAGCGCCGGGACTAGCGGACCGACGCAGTATTTT. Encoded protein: CASSAGTSGPTQYF.

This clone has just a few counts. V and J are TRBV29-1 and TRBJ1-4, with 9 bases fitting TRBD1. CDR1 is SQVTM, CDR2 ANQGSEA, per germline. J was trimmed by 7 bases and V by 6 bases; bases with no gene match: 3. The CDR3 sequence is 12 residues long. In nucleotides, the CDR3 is TGCAGCGTCCCGGGACAGGGTGAAAAACTGTTTTTT. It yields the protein CSVPGQGEKLFF.

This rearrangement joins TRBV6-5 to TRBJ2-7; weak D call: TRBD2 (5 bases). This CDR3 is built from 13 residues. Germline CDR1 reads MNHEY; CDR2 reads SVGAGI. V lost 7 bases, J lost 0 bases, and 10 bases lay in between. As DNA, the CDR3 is TGTGCCAGCACCCCCGCGGGCTCCTACGAGCAGTACTTC. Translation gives CASTPAGSYEQYF.

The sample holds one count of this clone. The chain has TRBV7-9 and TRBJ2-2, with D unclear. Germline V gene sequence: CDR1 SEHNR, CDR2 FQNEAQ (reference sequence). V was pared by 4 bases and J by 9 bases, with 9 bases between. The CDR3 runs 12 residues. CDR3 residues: CASSSLIRELFF. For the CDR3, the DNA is TGTGCCAGCAGCTCGCTAATCCGGGAGCTGTTTTTT. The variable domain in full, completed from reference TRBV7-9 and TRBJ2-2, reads DTGVSQNPRHKITKRGQNVTFRCDPISEHNRLYWYRQTLGQGPEFLTYFQNEAQLEKSRLLSDRFSAERPKGSFSTLEIQRTEQGDSAMYLCASSSLIRELFFGEGSRLTVL.

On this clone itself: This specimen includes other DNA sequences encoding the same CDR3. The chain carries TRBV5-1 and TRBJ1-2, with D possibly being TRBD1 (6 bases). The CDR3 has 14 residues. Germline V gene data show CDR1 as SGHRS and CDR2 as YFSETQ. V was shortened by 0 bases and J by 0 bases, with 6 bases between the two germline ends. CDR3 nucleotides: TGCGCCAGCAGCTTGGCAGGGGCTAACTATGGCTACACCTTC. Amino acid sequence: CASSLAGANYGYTF.

This CDR3 is CASSQEGGGFSYEQYF. The CDR3, as DNA: TGTGCCAGCAGCCAAGAGGGCGGGGGTTTCTCCTACGAGCAGTACTTC. The J gene is TRBJ2-7, the V gene TRBV3-1 (or the pseudogene TRBV3-2), with 7 bases identical to TRBD2. The CDR3 totals 16 residues. Germline CDR1 LGHDT, CDR2 YNNKEL (reference sequence). Trimming removed 0 bases from V and 0 bases from J; junction bases left unmatched: 5.

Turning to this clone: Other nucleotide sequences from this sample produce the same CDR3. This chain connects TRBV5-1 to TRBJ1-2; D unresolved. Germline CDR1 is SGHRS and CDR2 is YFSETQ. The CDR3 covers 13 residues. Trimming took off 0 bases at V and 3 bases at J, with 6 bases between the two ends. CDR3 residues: CASSLGQDYGYTF. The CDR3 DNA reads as TGCGCCAGCAGCTTGGGACAAGACTATGGCTACACCTTC.

The CDR3 region is CASSSHRVSNQPQHF. CDR3 nucleotides: TGCGCCAGCAGCTCTCACAGGGTGAGCAATCAGCCCCAGCATTTT. The chain has TRBV4-1 and TRBJ1-5; weak D call: TRBD1 (6 bases). The CDR3 has 15 amino acids. Trimming cost V 5 bases and J 1 base, with 12 bases left between them. The V gene's germline CDR1 is MGHRA and CDR2 YSYEKL.

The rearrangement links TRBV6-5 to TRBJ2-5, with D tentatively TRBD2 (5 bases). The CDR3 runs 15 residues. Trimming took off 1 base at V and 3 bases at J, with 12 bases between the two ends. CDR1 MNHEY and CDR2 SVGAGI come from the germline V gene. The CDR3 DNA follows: TGTGCCAGCAGTTACTATAGGAGCGGAAAAGAGACCCAGTACTTC. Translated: CASSYYRSGKETQYF.

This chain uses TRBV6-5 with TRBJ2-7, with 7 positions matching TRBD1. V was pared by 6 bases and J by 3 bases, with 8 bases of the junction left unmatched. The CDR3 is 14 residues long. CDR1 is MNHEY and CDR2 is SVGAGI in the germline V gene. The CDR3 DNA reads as TGTGCCAGCAGGAGACAGGGAGTGGACTACGAGCAGTACTTC. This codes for CASRRQGVDYEQYF.

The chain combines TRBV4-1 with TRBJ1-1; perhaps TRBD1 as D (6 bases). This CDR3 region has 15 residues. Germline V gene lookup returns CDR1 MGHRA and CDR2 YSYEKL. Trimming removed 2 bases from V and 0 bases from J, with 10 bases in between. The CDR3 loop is CASSQPGQMNTEAFF. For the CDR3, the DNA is TGCGCCAGCAGCCAACCCGGACAGATGAACACTGAAGCTTTCTTT.

DNA of the CDR3: TGCAGCGCCACGATAGGAACGGGGAACACTGAAGCTTTCTTT. Its translation is CSATIGTGNTEAFF. The V call is TRBV29-1, the J call TRBJ1-1; D remains unclear. The CDR3 totals 14 residues. V lost 7 bases to trimming and J lost 1 base, with 16 bases between them. The germline V gene encodes CDR1 SQVTM and CDR2 ANQGSEA.

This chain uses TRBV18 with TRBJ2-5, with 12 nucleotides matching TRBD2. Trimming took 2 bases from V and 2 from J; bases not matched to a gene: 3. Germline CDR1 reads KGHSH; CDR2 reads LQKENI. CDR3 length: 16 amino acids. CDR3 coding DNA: TGTGCCAGCTCACCAGGACTAGCGGGGCCGCAAGAGACCCAGTACTTC. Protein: CASSPGLAGPQETQYF.

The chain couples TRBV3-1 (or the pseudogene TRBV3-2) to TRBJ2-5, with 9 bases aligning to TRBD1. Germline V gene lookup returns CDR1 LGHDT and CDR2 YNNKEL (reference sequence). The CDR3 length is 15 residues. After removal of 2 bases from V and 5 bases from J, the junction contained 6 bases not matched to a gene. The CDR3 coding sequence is TGTGCCAGCAGCCAAAGTACAGGGGGCTGGGAGACCCAGTACTTC. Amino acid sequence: CASSQSTGGWETQYF.

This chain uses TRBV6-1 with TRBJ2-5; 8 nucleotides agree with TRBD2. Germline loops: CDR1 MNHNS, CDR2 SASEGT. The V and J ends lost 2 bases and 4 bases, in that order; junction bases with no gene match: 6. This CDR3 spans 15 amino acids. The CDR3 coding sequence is TGTGCCAGCAGTGAATCAGGCGGGAGGTCAGAGACCCAGTACTTC. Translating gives CASSESGGRSETQYF.

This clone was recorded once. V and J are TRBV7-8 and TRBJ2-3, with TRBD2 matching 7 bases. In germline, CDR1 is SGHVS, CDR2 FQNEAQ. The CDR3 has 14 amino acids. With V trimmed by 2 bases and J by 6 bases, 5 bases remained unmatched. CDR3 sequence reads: CASSLRGVLDTQYF. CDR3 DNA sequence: TGTGCCAGCAGCTTACGGGGGGTGTTGGATACGCAGTATTTT.

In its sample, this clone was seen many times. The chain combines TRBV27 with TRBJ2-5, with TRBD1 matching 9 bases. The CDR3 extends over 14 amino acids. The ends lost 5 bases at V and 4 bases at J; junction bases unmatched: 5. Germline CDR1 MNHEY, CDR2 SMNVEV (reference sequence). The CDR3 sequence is CASSGTGTAETQYF. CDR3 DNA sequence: TGTGCCAGCAGTGGGACAGGGACGGCAGAGACCCAGTACTTC.

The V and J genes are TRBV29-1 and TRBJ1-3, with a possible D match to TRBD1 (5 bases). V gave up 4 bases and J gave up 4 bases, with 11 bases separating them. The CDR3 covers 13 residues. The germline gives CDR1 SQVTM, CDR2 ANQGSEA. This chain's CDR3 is CSVGAGRGNTIYF. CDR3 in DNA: TGCAGCGTTGGGGCAGGGAGGGGAAACACCATATATTTT.

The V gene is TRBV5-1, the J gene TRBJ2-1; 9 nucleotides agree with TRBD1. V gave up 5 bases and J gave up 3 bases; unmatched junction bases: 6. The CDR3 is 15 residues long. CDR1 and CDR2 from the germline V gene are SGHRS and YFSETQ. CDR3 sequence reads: CASRPDRGYYNEQFF. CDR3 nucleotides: TGCGCCAGCAGGCCGGACAGGGGATACTACAATGAGCAGTTCTTC.

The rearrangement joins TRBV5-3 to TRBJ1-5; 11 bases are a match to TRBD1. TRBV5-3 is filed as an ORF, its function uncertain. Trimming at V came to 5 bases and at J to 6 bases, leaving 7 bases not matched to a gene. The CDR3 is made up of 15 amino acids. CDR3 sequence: CARSSDRGRGQPQHF. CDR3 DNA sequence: TGTGCCAGAAGTTCGGACAGGGGGCGAGGTCAGCCCCAGCATTTT.

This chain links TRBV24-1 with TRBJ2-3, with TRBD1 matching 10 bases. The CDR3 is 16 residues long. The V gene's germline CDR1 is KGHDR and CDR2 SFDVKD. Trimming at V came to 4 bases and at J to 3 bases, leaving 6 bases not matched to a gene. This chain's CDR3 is CATSDPGTGATDTQYF. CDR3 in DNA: TGTGCCACCAGTGACCCCGGGACAGGGGCGACAGATACGCAGTATTTT.

The DNA for the CDR3 is TGTGCCAGCAACGGGGCCGGGACAGCAACCTACGAGCAGTACTTC. As protein: CASNGAGTATYEQYF. This chain uses TRBV6-5 with TRBJ2-7; 7 bases align to TRBD1. The germline V gene encodes CDR1 MNHEY and CDR2 SVGAGI. The CDR3 has 15 amino acids. V lost 7 bases and J lost 2; bases outside the gene matches: 11.

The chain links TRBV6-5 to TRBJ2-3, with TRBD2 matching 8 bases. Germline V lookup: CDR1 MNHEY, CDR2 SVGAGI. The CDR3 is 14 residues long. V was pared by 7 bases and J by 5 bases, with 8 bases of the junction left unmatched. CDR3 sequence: CASTGLAGRDTQYF. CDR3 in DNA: TGTGCCAGCACCGGACTAGCAGGACGAGATACGCAGTATTTT.

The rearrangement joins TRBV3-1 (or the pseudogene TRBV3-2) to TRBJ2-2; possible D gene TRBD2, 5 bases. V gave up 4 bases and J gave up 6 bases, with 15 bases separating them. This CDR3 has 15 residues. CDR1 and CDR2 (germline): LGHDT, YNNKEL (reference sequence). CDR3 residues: CASSRKAVDPGELFF. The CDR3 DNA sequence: TGTGCCAGCAGCCGAAAAGCGGTGGACCCCGGGGAGCTGTTTTTT.

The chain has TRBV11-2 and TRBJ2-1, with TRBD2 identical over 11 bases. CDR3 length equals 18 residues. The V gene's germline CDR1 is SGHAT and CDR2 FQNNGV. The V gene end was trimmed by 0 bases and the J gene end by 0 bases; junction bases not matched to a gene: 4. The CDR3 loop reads CASSLDPSGGSSYNEQFF. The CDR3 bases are TGTGCCAGCAGCTTAGACCCTAGCGGGGGGAGCTCCTACAATGAGCAGTTCTTC. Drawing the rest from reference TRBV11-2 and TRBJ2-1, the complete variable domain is EAGVAQSPRYKIIEKRQSVAFWCNPISGHATLYWYQQILGQGPKLLIQFQNNGVVDDSQLPKDRFSAERLKGVDSTLKIQPAKLEDSAVYLCASSLDPSGGSSYNEQFFGPGTRLTVL.

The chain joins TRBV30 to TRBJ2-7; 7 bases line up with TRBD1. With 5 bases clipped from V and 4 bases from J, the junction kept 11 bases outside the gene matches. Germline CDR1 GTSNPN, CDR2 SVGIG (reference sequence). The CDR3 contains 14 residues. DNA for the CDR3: TGTGCCTGGGGGGGACAGAGCAGGTTGTACGAGCAGTACTTC. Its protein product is CAWGGQSRLYEQYF.

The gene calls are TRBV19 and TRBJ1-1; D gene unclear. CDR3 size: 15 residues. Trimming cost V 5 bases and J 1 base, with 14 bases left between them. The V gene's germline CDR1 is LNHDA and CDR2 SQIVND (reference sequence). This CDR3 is CASSYLLGGNTEAFF. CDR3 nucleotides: TGTGCCAGTAGTTACCTCTTAGGAGGGAACACTGAAGCTTTCTTT.